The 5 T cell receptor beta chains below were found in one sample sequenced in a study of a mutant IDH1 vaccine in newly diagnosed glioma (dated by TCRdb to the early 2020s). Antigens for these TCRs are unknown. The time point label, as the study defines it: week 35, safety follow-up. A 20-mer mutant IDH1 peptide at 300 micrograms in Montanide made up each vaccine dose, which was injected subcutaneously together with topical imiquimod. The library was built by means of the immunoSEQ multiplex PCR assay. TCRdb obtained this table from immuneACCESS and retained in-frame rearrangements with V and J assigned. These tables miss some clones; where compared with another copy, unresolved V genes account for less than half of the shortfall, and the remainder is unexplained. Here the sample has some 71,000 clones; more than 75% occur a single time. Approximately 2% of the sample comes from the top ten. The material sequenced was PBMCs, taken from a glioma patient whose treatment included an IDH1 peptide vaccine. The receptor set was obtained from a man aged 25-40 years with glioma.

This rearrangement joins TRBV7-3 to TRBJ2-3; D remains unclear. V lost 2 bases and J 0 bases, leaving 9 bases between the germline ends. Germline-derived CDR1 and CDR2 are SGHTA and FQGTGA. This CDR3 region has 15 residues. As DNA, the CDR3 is TGTGCCAGCAGCTTAGGGGTCGGCAGCACAGATACGCAGTATTTT. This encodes CASSLGVGSTDTQYF.

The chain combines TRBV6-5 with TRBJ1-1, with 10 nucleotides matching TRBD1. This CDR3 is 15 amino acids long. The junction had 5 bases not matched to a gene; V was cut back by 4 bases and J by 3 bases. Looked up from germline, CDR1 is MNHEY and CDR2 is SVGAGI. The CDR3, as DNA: TGTGCCAGCAGTTCCCCGACAGGGGGCTACACTGAAGCTTTCTTT. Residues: CASSSPTGGYTEAFF.

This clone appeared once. CDR3: CASSLEQAAYYGYTF. CDR3 nucleotide sequence: TGTGCCAGCAGCTTGGAACAGGCCGCTTACTATGGCTACACCTTC. The chain carries TRBV5-5 and TRBJ1-2, with D possibly being TRBD1 (5 bases). The CDR3 sequence is 15 residues long. Per germline, CDR1 SGHKS and CDR2 YYEKEE (reference sequence). V was trimmed by 0 bases and J by 3 bases, leaving 12 bases between them.

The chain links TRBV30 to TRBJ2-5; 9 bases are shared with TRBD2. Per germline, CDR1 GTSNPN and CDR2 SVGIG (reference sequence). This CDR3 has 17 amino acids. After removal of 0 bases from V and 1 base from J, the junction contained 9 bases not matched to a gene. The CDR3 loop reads CAWSVGRGGRAQETQYF. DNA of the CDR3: TGTGCCTGGAGTGTAGGTAGGGGCGGGAGGGCCCAAGAGACCCAGTACTTC.

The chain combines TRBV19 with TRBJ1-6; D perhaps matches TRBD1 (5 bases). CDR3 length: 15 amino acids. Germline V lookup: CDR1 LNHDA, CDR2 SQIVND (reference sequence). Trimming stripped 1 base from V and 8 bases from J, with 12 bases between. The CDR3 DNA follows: TGTGCCAGTAGTATAGTAGCTTCCAGGGATTCACCCCTCCACTTT. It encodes CASSIVASRDSPLHF.